This T cell receptor beta chain was identified in a study of cytomegalovirus exposure and HLA in healthy donors. Some clones are missing from TCRdb's copy, which holds only in-frame ones; the method was immunoSEQ multiplex PCR. The data hold around 60,000 clones, with less than 96% observed a single time. Trimming removed 1 base from V and 5 bases from J; junction bases left unmatched: 12. The CDR3 loop spans 19 amino acids. Germline V CDR1 and CDR2: SGHTA, FQGTGA. This clonotype was sampled from a woman under 30 in good health and CMV-seronegative. The sequenced sample consisted of PBMCs. J is TRBJ2-2 and V is TRBV7-3; 11 positions agree with TRBD2. The CDR3 DNA reads TGTGCCAGCAGCTTAAAGCCCAAGACTAGCGGGACTGGGACCGGGGAGCTGTTTTTT. This codes for CASSLKPKTSGTGTGELFF.